This T cell receptor (beta chain) was identified in a study of T cells after posttransplantation cyclophosphamide. Study findings and constraints: Recipient CMV seropositivity and CMV reactivation strongly tracked TRB clonality. Blood and skin or GI T cell repertoires showed limited TRB overlap. Later blood repertoires were often dominated by clones from the donor CD8+ memory compartment.

Method: immunoSEQ multiplex PCR; TCRdb's copy keeps in-frame clones and lacks some. In total the sample includes 25,000 to 35,000 clones, none of them seen once. This clone occurred many times. The antigen is unknown. The CDR3 is 14 residues long. The V gene's germline CDR1 is MDHEN and CDR2 SYDVKM. Trimming stripped 6 bases from V and 4 bases from J, with 15 bases between. The chain links TRBV28 to TRBJ1-1, with D perhaps matching TRBD1 (6 bases). The sequence derives from a woman in her twenties or thirties in good health and a related stem cell transplant donor. The specimen sequenced was PBMCs. The CDR3 reads CASSLGAIGTEAFF. The CDR3 region has the DNA TGTGCCAGCAGCCTGGGGGCAATTGGCACTGAAGCTTTCTTT.